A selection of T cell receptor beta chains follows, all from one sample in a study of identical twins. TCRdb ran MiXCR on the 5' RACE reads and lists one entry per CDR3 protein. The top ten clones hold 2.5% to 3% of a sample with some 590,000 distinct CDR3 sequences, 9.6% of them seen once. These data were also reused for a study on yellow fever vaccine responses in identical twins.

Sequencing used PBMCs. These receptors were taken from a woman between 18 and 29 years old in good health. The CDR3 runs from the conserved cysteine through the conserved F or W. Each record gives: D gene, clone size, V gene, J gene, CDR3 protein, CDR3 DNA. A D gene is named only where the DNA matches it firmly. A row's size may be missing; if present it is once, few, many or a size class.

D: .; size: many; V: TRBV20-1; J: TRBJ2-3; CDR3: CSARDGRSTDTQYF; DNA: TGCAGTGCTAGAGATGGGCGATCCACAGATACGCAGTATTTT
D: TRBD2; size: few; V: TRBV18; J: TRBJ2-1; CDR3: CASSPPELAFTTSSYNEQFF; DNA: TGTGCCAGCTCACCACCGGAACTAGCGTTTACAACTAGCTCCTACAATGAGCAGTTCTTC
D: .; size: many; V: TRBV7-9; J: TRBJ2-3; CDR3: CASSPGTRDTQYF; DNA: TGTGCCAGCAGTCCGGGAACGAGAGATACGCAGTATTTT
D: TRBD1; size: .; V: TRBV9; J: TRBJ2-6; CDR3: CASSDSRGPGANVLTF; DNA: TGTGCCAGCAGCGATTCAAGGGGGCCAGGGGCCAACGTCCTGACTTTC
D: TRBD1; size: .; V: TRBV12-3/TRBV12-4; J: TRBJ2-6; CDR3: CASTGQGFDVLTF; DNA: TGTGCCAGCACTGGACAGGGGTTCGACGTCCTGACTTTC
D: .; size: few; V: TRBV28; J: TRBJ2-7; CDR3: CASSSSGALREQYF; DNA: TGTGCCAGCAGTTCGAGCGGTGCCCTACGAGAGCAGTACTTC
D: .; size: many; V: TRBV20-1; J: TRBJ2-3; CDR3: CSARDRGHVTDTQYF; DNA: TGCAGTGCTAGAGATCGGGGACATGTCACAGATACGCAGTATTTT
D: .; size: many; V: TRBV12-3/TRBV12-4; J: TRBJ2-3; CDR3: CASSSSAGNADTQYF; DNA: TGTGCCAGCAGTTCTAGCGCGGGGAACGCAGATACGCAGTATTTT
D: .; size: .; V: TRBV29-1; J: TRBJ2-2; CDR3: CSVDLGLRTGELFF; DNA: TGCAGCGTTGACCTCGGGTTGCGCACCGGGGAGCTGTTTTTT
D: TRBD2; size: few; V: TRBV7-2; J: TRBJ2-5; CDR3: CASSFRGGAGETQYF; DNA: TGTGCCAGCAGCTTCCGCGGGGGGGCCGGGGAGACCCAGTACTTC
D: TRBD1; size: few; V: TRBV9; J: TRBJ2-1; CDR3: CASSVMGTGVYNEQFF; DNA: TGTGCCAGCAGCGTGATGGGGACAGGGGTTTACAATGAGCAGTTCTTC
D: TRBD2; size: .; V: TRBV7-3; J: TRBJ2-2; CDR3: CASSLDGGIAGAAGELFF; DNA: TGTGCCAGCAGCTTAGACGGAGGGATAGCGGGGGCGGCGGGGGAGCTGTTTTTT
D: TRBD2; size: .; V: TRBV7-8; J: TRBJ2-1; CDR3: CASSFLTSGRAELRNEQFF; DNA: TGTGCCAGCAGCTTTCTGACTAGCGGGAGGGCCGAGCTCCGGAATGAGCAGTTCTTC
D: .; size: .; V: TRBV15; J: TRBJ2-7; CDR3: CATSRDRFSSYEQYF; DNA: TGTGCCACCAGCAGAGACCGGTTTTCTTCCTACGAGCAGTACTTC
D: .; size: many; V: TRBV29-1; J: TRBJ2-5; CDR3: CSVERFQETQYF; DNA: TGCAGCGTTGAAAGGTTCCAAGAGACCCAGTACTTC
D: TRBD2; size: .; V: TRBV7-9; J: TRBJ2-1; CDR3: CASSLVLGLDNEQFF; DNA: TGTGCCAGCAGCTTAGTCCTGGGACTAGATAATGAGCAGTTCTTC
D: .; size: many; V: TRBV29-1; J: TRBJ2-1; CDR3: CSVESFDGRSYNEQFF; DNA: TGCAGCGTTGAGAGTTTTGACGGAAGAAGCTACAATGAGCAGTTCTTC